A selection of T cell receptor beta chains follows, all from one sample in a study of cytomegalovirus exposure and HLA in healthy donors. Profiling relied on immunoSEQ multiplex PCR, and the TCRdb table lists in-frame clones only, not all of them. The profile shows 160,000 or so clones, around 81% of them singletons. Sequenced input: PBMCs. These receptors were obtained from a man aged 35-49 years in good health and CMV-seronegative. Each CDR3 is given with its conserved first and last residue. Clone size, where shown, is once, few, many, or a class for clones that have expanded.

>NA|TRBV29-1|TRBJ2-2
CSAGDKNTGELFF
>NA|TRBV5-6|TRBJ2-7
CASSLALEQYF
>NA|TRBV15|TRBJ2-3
CATSREGAGADTQYF
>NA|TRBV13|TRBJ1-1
CASRRGDTEAFF
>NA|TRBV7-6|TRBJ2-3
CASSLAGGTDTQYF
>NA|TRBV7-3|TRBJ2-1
CASSLFGTSESEQFF
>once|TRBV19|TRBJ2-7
CASSDRAQSSYEQYF
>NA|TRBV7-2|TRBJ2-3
CASSSSRRGYSSTDTQYF
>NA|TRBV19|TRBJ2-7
CASSLLWTGGGSYEQYF
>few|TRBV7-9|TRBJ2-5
CASSSARDRARETQYF
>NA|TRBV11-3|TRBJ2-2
CASSRGTVRGGELFF
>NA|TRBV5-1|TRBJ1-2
CASSLGGTGYGYTF
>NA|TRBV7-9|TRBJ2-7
CASSLDRSAYEQYF
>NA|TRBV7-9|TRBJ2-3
CASSPVTDTQYF
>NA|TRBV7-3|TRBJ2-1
CASSPMAGRYNEQFF
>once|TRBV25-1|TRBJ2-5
CASSELAGRETQYF
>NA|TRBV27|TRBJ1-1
CASSLGGGTEAFF
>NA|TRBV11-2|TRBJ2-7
CASSLETQGTEQYF
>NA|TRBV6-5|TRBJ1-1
CASSYSETGLTEAFF
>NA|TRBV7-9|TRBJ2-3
CASSLASGSTDTQYF
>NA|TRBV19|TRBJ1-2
CASSETAFYGYTF
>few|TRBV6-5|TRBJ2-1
CASSYKGAWGGGQFF
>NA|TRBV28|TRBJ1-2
CASTLIGGYGYTF
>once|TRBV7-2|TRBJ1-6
CASSLGQAQNSPLHF
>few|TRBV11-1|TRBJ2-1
CASSPRDRGRNEQFF
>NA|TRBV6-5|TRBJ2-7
CASSRGWGSYEQYF
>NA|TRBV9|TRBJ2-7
CASSVAMDRGYEQYF
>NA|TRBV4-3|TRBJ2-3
CASSQEGAGDYADTQYF
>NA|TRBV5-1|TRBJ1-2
CASRASGTPNYGYTF
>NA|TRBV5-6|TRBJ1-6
CASSSGQGSNSPLHF
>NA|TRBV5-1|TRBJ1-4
CASSRLGTVNEKLFF
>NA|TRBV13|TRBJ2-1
CASSILAGPLYNEQFF
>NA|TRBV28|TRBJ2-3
CASSSPSGRDTQYF
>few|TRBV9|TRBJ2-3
CASSIYPEGGTDTQYF
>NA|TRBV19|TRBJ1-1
CASSGQGGTEAFF
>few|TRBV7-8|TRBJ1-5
CASSLARNQPQHF